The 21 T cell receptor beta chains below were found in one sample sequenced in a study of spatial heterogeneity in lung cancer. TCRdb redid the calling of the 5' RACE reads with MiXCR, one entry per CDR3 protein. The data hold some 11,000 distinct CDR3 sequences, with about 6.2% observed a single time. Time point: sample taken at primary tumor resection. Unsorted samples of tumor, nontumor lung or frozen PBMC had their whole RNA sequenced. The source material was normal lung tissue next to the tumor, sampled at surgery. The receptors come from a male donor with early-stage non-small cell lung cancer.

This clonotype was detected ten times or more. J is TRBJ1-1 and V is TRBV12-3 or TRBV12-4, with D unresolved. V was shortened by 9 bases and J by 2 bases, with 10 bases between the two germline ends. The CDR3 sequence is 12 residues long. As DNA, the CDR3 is TGTGCCAGTAGGGCCCCTAACACTGAAGCTTTCTTT. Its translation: CASRAPNTEAFF.

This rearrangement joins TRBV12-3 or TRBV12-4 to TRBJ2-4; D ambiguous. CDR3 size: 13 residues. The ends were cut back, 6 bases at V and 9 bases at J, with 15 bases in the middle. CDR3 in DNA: TGTGCCAGCAGGTTACAAGGGCCCGGCATTCAGTACTTC. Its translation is CASRLQGPGIQYF.

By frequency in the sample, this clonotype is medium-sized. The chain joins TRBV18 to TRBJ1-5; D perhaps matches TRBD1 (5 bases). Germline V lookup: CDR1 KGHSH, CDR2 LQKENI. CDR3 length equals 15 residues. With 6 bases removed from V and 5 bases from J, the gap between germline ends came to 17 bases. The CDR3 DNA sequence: TGTGCCAGCTCCCCTGGCGGGGCAGTCGATCAGCCCCAGCATTTT. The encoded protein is CASSPGGAVDQPQHF.

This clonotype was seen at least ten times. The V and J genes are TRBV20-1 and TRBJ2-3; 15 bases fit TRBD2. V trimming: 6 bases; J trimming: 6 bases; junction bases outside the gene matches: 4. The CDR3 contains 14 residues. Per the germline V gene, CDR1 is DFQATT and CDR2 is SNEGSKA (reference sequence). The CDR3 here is CSARTSGRGDTQYF. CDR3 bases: TGCAGTGCAAGGACTAGCGGGAGGGGGGATACGCAGTATTTT.

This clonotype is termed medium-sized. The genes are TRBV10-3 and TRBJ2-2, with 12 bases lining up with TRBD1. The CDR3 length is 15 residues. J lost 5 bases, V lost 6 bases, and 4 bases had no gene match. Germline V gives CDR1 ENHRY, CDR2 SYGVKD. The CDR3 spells CAISGTGGSTGELFF. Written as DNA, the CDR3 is TGTGCCATCAGCGGGACAGGGGGCTCTACCGGGGAGCTGTTTTTT.

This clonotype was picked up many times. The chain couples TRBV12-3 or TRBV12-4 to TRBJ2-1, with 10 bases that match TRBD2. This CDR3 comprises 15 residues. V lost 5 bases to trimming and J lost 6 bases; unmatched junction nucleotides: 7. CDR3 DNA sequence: TGTGCCAGCAGTCCACTAGCGGGATCTTTCAATGAGCAGTTCTTC. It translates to CASSPLAGSFNEQFF.

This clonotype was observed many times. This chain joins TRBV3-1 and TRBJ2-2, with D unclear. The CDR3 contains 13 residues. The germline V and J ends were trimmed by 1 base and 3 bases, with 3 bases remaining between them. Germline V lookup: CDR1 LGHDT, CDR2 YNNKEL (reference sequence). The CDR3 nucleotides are TGTGCCAGCAGCCAAGGTTACACCGGGGAGCTGTTTTTT. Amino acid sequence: CASSQGYTGELFF. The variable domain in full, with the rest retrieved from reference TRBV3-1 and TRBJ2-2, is DTAVSQTPKYLVTQMGNDKSIKCEQNLGHDTMYWYKQDSKKFLKIMFSYNNKELIINETVPNRFSPKSPDKAHLNLHINSLELGDSAVYFCASSQGYTGELFFGEGSRLTVL.

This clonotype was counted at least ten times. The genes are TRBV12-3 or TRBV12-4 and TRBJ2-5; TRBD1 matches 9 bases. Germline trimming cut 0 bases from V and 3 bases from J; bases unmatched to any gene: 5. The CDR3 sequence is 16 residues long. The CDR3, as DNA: TGTGCCAGCAGTTTAGCGTCAGGGACAGGGAAAGAGACCCAGTACTTC. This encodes CASSLASGTGKETQYF.

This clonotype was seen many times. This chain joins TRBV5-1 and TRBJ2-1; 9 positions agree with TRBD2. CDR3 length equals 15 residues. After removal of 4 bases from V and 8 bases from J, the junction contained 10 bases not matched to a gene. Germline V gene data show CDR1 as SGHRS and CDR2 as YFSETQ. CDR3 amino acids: CASSRGLAVTDEQFF. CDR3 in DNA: TGCGCCAGCAGCCGGGGACTAGCAGTTACCGATGAGCAGTTCTTC.

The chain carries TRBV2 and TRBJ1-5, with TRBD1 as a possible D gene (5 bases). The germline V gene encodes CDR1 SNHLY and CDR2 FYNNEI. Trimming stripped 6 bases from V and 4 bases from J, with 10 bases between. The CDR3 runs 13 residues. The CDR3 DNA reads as TGTGCCAGCAGCGTACAGGATAATCAGCCCCAGCATTTT. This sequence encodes CASSVQDNQPQHF.

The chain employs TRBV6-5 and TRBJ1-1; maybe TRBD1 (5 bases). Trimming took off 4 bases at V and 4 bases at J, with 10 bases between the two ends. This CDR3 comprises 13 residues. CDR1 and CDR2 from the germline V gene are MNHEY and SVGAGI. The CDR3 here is CASSFQGGTEAFF. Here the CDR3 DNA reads TGTGCCAGCAGTTTTCAGGGTGGCACTGAAGCTTTCTTT.

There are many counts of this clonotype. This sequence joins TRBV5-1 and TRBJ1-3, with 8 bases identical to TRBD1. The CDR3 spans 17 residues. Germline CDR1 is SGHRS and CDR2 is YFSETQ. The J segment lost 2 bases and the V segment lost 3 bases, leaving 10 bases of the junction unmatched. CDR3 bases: TGCGCCAGCAGCTCCAGGGGGCGCGTTGCGGCTGGAAACACCATATATTTT. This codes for CASSSRGRVAAGNTIYF.

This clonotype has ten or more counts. The DNA of the CDR3 is TGTGCCAGCAGATCCACAGCGTCCTCCTACGAGCAGTACTTC. It yields the protein CASRSTASSYEQYF. The genes are TRBV6-5 and TRBJ2-7; no reliable D call. Trimming pared 6 bases from V and 0 bases from J, leaving 12 bases between. Germline loops: CDR1 MNHEY, CDR2 SVGAGI. The CDR3 extends over 14 amino acids.

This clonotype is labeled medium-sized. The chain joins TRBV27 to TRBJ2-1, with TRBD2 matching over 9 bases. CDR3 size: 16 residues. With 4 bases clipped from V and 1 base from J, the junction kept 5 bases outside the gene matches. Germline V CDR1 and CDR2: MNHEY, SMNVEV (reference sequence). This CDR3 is CASSSLLAGSYNEQFF. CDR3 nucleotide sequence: TGTGCCAGCAGTTCGCTCCTAGCGGGATCCTACAATGAGCAGTTCTTC.

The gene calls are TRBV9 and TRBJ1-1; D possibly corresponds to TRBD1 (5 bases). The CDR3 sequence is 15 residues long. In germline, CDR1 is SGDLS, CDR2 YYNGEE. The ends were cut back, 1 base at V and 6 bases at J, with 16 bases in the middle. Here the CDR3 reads CASSVRGHGPAEAFF. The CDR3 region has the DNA TGTGCCAGCAGCGTAAGGGGCCACGGACCTGCTGAAGCTTTCTTT.

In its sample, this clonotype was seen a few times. CDR3 nucleotide sequence: TGTGCCAGCAGCTTCGACAGGGCCACTGAGCAGTTCTTC. Translated, it gives CASSFDRATEQFF. The chain recombines TRBV7-8 with TRBJ2-1, with 7 bases lining up with TRBD1. V shed 3 bases, J shed 9 bases, and the junction held 5 bases outside the gene matches. The V gene's germline CDR1 is SGHVS and CDR2 FQNEAQ. The CDR3 extends over 13 amino acids.

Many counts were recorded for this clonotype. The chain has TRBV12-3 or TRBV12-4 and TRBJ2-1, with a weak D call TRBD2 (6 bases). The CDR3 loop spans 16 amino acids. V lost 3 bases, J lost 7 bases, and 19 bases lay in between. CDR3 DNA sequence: TGTGCCAGCAGTTTTGGGGACGCGGGGCTTTTTAATGAGCAGTTCTTC. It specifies CASSFGDAGLFNEQFF.

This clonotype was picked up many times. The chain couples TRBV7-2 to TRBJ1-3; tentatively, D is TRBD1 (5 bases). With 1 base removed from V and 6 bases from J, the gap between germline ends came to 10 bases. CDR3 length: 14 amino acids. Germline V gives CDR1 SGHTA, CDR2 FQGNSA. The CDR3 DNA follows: TGTGCCAGCAGCTTAGTAGGGGTTGTAAACACCATATATTTT. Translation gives CASSLVGVVNTIYF.

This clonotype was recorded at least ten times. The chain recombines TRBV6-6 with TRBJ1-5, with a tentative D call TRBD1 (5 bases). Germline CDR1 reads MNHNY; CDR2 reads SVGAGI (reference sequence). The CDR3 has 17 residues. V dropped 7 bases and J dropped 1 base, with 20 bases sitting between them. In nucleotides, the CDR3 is TGTGCCAGCACCAAAAGGATTAGGGGTTGGAGCAATCAGCCCCAGCATTTT. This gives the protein CASTKRIRGWSNQPQHF.

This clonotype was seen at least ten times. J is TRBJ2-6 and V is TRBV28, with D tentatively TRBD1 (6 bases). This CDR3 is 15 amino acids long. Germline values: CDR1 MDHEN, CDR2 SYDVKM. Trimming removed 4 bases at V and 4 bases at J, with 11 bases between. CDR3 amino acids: CASSSTGNGANVLTF. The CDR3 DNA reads TGTGCCAGCAGTTCTACAGGGAACGGGGCCAACGTCCTGACTTTC.

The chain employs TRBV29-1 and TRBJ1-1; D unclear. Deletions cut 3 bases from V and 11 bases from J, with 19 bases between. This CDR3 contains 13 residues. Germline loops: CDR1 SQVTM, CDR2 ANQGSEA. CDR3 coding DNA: TGCAGCGTTGATGGGGTTACAAGAGGAGGTGCTTTCTTT. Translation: CSVDGVTRGGAFF.